The clone carrying this T cell receptor (beta chain) has more than one count but fewer than ten. This record comes from a study of blood T cell repertoires in COVID-19. Profiling relied on immunoSEQ multiplex PCR, and the TCRdb table lists in-frame clones only, not all of them. The table lists 80,000 or so clones, roughly 84% of them singletons. The CDR3 totals 16 residues. Germline CDR1 is MNHEY and CDR2 is SVGEGT. J gave up 2 bases and V 5 bases, and 6 bases lay outside the gene matches. The gene calls are TRBV6-2 or TRBV6-3 and TRBJ2-3, with 11 positions matching TRBD2. This TCR was recovered from a man in his sixties with COVID-19, enrolled during active disease. Specimen: peripheral blood. DNA for the CDR3: TGTGCCAGCAGTCCCCAGACTAGCGGGACCACAGATACGCAGTATTTT. Its protein product is CASSPQTSGTTDTQYF.